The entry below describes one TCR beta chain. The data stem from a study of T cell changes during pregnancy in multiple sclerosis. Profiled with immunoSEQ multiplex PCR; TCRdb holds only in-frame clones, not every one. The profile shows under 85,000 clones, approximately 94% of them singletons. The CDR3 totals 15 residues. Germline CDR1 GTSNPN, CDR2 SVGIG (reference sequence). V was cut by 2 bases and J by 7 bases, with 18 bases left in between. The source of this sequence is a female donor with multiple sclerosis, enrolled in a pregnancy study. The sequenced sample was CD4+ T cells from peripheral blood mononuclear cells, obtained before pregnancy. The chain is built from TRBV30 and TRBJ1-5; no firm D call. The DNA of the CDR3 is TGTGCCTGGAGTCTCGGTACGGGGAGGTGGCAGCCCCAGCATTTT. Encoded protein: CAWSLGTGRWQPQHF. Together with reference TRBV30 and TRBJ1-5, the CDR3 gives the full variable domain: SQTIHQWPATLVQPVGSPLSLECTVEGTSNPNLYWYRQAAGRGLQLLFYSVGIGQISSEVPQNLSASRPQDRQFILSSKKLLLSDSGFYLCAWSLGTGRWQPQHFGDGTRLSIL.